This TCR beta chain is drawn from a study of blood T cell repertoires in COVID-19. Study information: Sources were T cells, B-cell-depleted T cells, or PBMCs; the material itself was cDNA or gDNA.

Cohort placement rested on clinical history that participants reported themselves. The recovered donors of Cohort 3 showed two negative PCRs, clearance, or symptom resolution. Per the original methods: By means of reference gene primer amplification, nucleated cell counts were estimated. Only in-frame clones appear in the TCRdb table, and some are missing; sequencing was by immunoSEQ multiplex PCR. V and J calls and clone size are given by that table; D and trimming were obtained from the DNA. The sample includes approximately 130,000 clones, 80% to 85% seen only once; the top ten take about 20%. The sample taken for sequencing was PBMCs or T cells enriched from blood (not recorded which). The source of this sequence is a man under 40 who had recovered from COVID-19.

Here the CDR3 DNA reads TGCGCCAGCAGCCAAACAGGGGGGGCGAACACTGAAGCTTTCTTT. This codes for CASSQTGGANTEAFF. The chain carries TRBV4-1 and TRBJ1-1, with 8 nucleotides matching TRBD1. Losses at the gene ends were 2 bases for V and 1 base for J; bases not matched to a gene: 3. CDR3 length: 15 residues. The germline V gene encodes CDR1 MGHRA and CDR2 YSYEKL.